This T cell receptor beta chain was identified in a study of Ad26.COV2.S vaccination and SARS-CoV-2 variants. Across the whole study: Once, or twice with 56 days between doses, Ad26.COV2.S was given intramuscularly.

Trimming removed 5 bases at V and 6 bases at J, with 23 bases between. CDR3 length: 16 residues. Germline CDR1 and CDR2: SEHNR and FQNEAQ (reference sequence). TCRdb's table, derived via immunoSEQ multiplex PCR, lists solely in-frame clones and lacks some. The profile shows fewer than 900,000 clones, 80% to 90% of them singletons. Regarding treatment: some 19 received Ad26.COV2.S at low or high dose, single or two shots; 5 received placebo; per-sample allocation not given. Sample collection was performed on day 63 after the first vaccine or placebo injection. Its platform was an Ad26 vector, and its expressed antigen was Wuhan-strain SARS-CoV-2 spike.

Sequenced here: peripheral blood, sampled in a trial of Ad26.COV2.S vaccine versus placebo. The rearrangement links TRBV7-9 to TRBJ2-7; tentative D call: TRBD1 (7 bases). The receptor's source is a person between 18 and 60 years old who received the Ad26.COV2.S COVID-19 vaccine or a placebo. The CDR3 coding sequence is TGTGCCAGCAGCCCCCGGAGGGCAGGGGGTCTCAGCGAGCAGTACTTC. Translated: CASSPRRAGGLSEQYF.